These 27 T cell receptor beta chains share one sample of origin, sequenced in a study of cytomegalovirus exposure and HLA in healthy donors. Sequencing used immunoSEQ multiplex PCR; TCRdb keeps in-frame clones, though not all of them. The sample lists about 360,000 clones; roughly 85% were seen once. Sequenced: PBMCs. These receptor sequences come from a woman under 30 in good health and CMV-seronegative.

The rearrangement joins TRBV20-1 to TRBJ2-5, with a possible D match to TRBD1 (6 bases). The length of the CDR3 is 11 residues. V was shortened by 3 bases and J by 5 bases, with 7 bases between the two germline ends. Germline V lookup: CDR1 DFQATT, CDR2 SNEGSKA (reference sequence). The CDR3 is CSASQGETQYF. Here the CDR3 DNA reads TGCAGTGCTAGCCAGGGGGAGACCCAGTACTTC.

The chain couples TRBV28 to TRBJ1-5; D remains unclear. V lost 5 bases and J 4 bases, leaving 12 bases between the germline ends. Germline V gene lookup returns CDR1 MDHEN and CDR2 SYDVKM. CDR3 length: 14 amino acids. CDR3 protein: CASSPTSRNQPQHF. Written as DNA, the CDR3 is TGTGCCAGCAGTCCAACCTCCAGGAATCAGCCCCAGCATTTT.

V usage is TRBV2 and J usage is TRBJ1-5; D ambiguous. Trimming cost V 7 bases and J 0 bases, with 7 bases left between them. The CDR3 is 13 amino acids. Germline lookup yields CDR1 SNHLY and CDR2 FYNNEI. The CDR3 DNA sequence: TGTGCCAGCAATTTAAATAGCAATCAGCCCCAGCATTTT. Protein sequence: CASNLNSNQPQHF.

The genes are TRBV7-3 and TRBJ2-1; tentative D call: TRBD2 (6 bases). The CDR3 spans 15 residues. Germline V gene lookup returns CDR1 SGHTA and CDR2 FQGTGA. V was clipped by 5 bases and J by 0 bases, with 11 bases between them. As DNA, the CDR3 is TGTGCCAGCAGCATCCGGGAGAGCTCCTACAATGAGCAGTTCTTC. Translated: CASSIRESSYNEQFF.

The CDR3 protein is CSVTRTAKNTEAFF. The DNA for the CDR3 is TGCAGCGTTACCCGGACAGCCAAGAACACTGAAGCTTTCTTT. The chain couples TRBV29-1 to TRBJ1-1; a possible D gene is TRBD1 (6 bases). V was trimmed by 5 bases and J by 1 base, leaving 14 bases between them. The CDR3 has 14 residues. CDR1 and CDR2 (germline): SQVTM, ANQGSEA. The variable domain in full, with the rest retrieved from reference TRBV29-1 and TRBJ1-1, is SAVISQKPSRDICQRGTSLTIQCQVDSQVTMMFWYRQQPGQSLTLIATANQGSEATYESGFVIDKFPISRPNLTFSTLTVSNMSPEDSSIYLCSVTRTAKNTEAFFGQGTRLTVV.

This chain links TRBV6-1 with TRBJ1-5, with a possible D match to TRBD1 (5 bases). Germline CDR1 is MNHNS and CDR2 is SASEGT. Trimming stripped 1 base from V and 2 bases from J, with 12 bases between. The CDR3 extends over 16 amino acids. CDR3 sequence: CASSEGWGLGNQPQHF. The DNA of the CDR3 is TGTGCCAGCAGTGAAGGATGGGGACTAGGCAATCAGCCCCAGCATTTT.

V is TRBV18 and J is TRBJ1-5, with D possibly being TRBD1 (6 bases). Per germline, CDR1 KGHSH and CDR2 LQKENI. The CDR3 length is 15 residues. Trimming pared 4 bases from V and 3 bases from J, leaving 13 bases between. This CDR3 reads CASSQTGTYNQPQHF. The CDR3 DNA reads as TGTGCCAGCTCACAAACCGGGACATACAATCAGCCCCAGCATTTT.

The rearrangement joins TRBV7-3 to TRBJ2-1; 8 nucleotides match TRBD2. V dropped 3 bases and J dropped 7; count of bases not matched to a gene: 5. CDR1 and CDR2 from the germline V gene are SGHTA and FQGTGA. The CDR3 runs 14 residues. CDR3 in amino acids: CASSLSGSGNEQFF. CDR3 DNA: TGTGCCAGCAGCTTGAGCGGGAGTGGTAATGAGCAGTTCTTC.

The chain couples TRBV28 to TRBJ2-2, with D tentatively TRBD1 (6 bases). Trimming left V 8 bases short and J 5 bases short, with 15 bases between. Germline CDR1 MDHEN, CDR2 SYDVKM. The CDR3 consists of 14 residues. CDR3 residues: CASLQGRETGELFF. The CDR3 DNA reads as TGTGCCAGCTTACAGGGACGGGAAACCGGGGAGCTGTTTTTT.

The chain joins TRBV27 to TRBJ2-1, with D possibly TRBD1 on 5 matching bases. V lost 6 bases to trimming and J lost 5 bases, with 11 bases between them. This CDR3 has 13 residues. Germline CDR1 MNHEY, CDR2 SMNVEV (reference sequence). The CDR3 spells CASSWTRNNEQFF. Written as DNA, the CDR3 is TGTGCCAGCAGCTGGACACGGAACAATGAGCAGTTCTTC.

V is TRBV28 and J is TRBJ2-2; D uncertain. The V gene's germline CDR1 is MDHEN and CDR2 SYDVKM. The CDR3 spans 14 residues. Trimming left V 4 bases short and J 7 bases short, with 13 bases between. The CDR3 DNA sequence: TGTGCCAGCAGTTCCTCTTTCCCGGGCGGGGAGCTGTTTTTT. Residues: CASSSSFPGGELFF. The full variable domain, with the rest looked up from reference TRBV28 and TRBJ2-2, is DVKVTQSSRYLVKRTGEKVFLECVQDMDHENMFWYRQDPGLGLRLIYFSYDVKMKEKGDIPEGYSVSREKKERFSLILESASTNQTSMYLCASSSSFPGGELFFGEGSRLTVL.

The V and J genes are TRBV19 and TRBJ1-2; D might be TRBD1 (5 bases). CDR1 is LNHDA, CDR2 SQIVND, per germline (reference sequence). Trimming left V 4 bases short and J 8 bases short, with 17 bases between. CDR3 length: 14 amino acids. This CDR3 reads CASSTTAGRGGYTF. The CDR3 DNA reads TGTGCCAGTAGTACGACAGCGGGGCGGGGAGGCTACACCTTC.

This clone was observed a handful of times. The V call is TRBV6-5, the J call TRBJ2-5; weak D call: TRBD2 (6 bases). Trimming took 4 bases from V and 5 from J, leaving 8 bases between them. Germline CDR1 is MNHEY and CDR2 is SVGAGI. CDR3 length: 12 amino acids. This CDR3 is CASSWGRETQYF. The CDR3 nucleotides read TGTGCCAGCAGTTGGGGGAGGGAGACCCAGTACTTC.

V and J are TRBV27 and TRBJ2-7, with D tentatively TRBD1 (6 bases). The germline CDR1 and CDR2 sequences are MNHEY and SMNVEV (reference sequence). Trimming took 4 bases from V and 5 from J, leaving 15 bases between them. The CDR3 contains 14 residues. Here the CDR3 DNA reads TGTGCCAGCAGTTCCCGGGACAAATCCCACGAGCAGTACTTC. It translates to CASSSRDKSHEQYF.

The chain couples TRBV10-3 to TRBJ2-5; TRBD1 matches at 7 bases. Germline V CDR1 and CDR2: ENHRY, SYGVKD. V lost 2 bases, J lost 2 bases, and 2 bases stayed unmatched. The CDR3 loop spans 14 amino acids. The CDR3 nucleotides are TGTGCCATCAGTGAGGGGGGACAGCAAGAGACCCAGTACTTC. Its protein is CAISEGGQQETQYF.

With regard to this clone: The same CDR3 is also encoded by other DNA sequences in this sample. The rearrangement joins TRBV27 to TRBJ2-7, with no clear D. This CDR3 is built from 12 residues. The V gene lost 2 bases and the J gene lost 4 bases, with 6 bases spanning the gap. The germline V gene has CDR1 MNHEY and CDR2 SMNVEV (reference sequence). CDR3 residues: CASSLLGYEQYF. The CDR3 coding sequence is TGTGCCAGCAGTTTACTAGGATACGAGCAGTACTTC.

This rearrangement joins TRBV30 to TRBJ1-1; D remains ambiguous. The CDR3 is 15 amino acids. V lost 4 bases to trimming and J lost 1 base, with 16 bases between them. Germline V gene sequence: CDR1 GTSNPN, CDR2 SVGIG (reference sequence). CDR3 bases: TGTGCCTGGAAGTTCAAAGGACTCCAGAACACTGAAGCTTTCTTT. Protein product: CAWKFKGLQNTEAFF.

Written as DNA, the CDR3 is TGTGCCACATACAGGGTTAGCACAGATACGCAGTATTTT. It encodes CATYRVSTDTQYF. The rearrangement uses TRBV2 and TRBJ2-3, with D perhaps matching TRBD1 (6 bases). The germline V and J ends were trimmed by 10 bases and 0 bases, with 11 bases remaining between them. This CDR3 is 13 amino acids long. CDR1 and CDR2 (germline): SNHLY, FYNNEI.

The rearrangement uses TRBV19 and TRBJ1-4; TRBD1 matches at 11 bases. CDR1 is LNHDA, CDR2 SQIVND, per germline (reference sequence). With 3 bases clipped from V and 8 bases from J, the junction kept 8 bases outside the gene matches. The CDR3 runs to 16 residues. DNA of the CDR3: TGTGCCAGTAGTATTCTCCCGGGACAGGGGGACGAAAAACTGTTTTTT. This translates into CASSILPGQGDEKLFF.

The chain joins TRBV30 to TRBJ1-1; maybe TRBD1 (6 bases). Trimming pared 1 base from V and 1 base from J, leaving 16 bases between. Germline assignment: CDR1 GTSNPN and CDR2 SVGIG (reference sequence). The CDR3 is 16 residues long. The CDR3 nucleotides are TGTGCCTGGAGTGGGGGCGTGGGGGGGCCGAACACTGAAGCTTTCTTT. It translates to CAWSGGVGGPNTEAFF.

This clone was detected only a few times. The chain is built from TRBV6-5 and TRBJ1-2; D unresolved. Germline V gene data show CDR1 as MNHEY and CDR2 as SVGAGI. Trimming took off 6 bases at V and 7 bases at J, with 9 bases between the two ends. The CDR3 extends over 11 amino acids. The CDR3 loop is CASRRGSGYTF. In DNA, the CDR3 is TGTGCCAGCAGGCGCGGTTCTGGCTACACCTTC.

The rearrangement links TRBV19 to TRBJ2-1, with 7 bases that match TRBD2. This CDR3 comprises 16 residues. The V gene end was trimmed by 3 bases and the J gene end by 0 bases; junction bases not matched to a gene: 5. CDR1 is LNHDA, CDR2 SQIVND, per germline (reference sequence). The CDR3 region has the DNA TGTGCCAGTAGTATGGGGAGGGGCGGCTCCTACAATGAGCAGTTCTTC. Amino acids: CASSMGRGGSYNEQFF.

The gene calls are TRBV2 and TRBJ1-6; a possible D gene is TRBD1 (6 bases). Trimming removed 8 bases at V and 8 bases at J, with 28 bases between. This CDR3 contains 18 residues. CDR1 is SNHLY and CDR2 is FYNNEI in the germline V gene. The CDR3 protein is CASLLDSAAVLGYSPLHF. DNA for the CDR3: TGTGCCAGCCTCCTGGACAGCGCGGCCGTGTTGGGTTATTCACCCCTCCACTTT.

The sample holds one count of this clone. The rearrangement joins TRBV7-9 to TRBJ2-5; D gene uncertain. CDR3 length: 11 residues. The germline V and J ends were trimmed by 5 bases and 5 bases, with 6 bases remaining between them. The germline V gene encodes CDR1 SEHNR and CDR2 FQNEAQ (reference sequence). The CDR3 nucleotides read TGTGCCAGCAGCCCAGTGGAGACCCAGTACTTC. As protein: CASSPVETQYF.

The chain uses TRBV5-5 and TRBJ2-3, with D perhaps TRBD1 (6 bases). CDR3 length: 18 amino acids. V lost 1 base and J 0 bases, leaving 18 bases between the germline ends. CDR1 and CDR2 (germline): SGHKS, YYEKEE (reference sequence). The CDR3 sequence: CASSLRGPGTLSTDTQYF. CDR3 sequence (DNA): TGTGCCAGCAGCTTGCGTGGGCCCGGGACACTTAGCACAGATACGCAGTATTTT.

CDR3 DNA: TGCGCCAGCAGCGAGGCGGGCACTGAAGCTTTCTTT. Its protein is CASSEAGTEAFF. The gene calls are TRBV4-1 and TRBJ1-1; D not certain. Trimming took 5 bases from V and 4 from J, leaving 8 bases between them. The CDR3 runs 12 residues. Germline V gene sequence: CDR1 MGHRA, CDR2 YSYEKL.

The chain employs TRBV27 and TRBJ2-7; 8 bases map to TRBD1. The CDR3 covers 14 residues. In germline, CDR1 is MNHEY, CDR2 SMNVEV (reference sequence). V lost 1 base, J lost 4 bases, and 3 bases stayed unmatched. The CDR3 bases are TGTGCCAGCAGTTTATTAGGACAGGGTTACGAGCAGTACTTC. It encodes CASSLLGQGYEQYF.